This section outlines one T cell receptor (beta chain) sequence together with its context. The antigen is not known. The entry originates in a study of T cell responses to AZD1222 COVID-19 vaccine. General study findings and limits: Increased Spike-specific TCR breadth and depth were observed after two AZD1222 doses. In the spike-specific TCR repertoire, nearly half reportedly target unmutated variant regions. The donor cohort was predominantly white British with a female majority, and clonal diversity may have been underestimated.

The method was immunoSEQ multiplex PCR; TCRdb's version includes in-frame clones alone and lacks a portion of them. In the table there are 98,000 or so clones, approximately 89% of which are singletons. Germline CDR1 is PRHDT and CDR2 is FYEKMQ (reference sequence). This CDR3 contains 16 residues. Trimming removed 1 base at V and 5 bases at J, with 15 bases between. This receptor was taken from an adult in good health. The chain joins TRBV13 to TRBJ2-1; D is undetermined. The sequencing here drew on peripheral blood, taken on day 0 of MenACWY control vaccination. CDR3: CASSLALQASNNEQFF. In nucleotides, the CDR3 is TGTGCCAGCAGCTTAGCTCTCCAGGCGTCTAACAATGAGCAGTTCTTC.